A single sample is the source of the 23 T cell receptor beta chains below, sequenced in a study of metastatic and nonmetastatic thyroid tumors. There were no patients who had received any treatment before thyroid surgery. TCRdb re-analyzed the PCR reads using MiXCR. The sample lists fewer than 20,000 clones, roughly 29% seen once, with around 27% in the top ten. The specimen sequenced was tumor tissue. These receptors were taken from a male donor with papillary thyroid cancer or a benign thyroid nodule (not recorded which). Some clones in this sample may be carry-over from other donors' samples.

This clone was seen only a few times. V gene TRBV12-3 or TRBV12-4 combines with J gene TRBJ2-7; 7 positions agree with TRBD1. The V gene end was trimmed by 6 bases and the J gene end by 0 bases; junction bases not matched to a gene: 8. The CDR3 is 15 amino acids. This CDR3 is CASRPRTGSSYEQYF. The CDR3 DNA reads as TGTGCCAGCAGGCCGAGGACAGGAAGCTCCTACGAGCAGTACTTC.

This clone was detected a few times. This chain joins TRBV28 and TRBJ2-3; D is possibly TRBD2 (6 bases). V lost 4 bases and J lost 0, with 20 bases in between. Germline CDR1 is MDHEN and CDR2 is SYDVKM. The CDR3 runs 18 residues. CDR3 DNA: TGTGCCAGCAGTTCTCCCCGGGACTTGGGTGCTAGCACAGATACGCAGTATTTT. It is translated as CASSSPRDLGASTDTQYF.

The V gene is TRBV10-3, the J gene TRBJ1-2, with unresolved D. CDR3 length: 12 amino acids. V lost 8 bases and J 5 bases, leaving 12 bases between the germline ends. Germline CDR1 and CDR2: ENHRY and SYGVKD. DNA for the CDR3: TGTGCCATCCGGACTGACGGATATGGCTACACCTTC. As protein: CAIRTDGYGYTF.

This chain joins TRBV9 and TRBJ2-7, with TRBD2 identical over 7 bases. Trimming at V came to 5 bases and at J to 5 bases, leaving 10 bases not matched to a gene. Per the germline V gene, CDR1 is SGDLS and CDR2 is YYNGEE. The CDR3 runs to 14 residues. CDR3 nucleotides: TGTGCCAGCAGTGCGGGAGTGTCGTCGAACGAGCAGTACTTC. Translated, it gives CASSAGVSSNEQYF.

This clone was found many times. The rearrangement links TRBV5-1 to TRBJ1-4, with D uncertain. The CDR3 extends over 15 amino acids. The germline CDR1 and CDR2 sequences are SGHRS and YFSETQ. The V end lost 1 base, the J end lost 3 bases, and 10 bases lay between the germline ends. The CDR3, as DNA: TGCGCCAGCAGCTTGATGAGCAGTGCTAATGAAAAACTGTTTTTT. Translating gives CASSLMSSANEKLFF.

The chain combines TRBV6-1 with TRBJ1-6; D might be TRBD1 (5 bases). CDR3 size: 15 residues. CDR1 and CDR2 (germline): MNHNS, SASEGT. The germline V and J ends were trimmed by 5 bases and 8 bases, with 16 bases remaining between them. CDR3: CASSPGFGGHSPLHF. DNA of the CDR3: TGTGCCAGCAGTCCAGGCTTTGGGGGTCATTCACCCCTCCACTTT.

J is TRBJ2-7 and V is TRBV28; D not resolved. V lost 6 bases, J lost 11 bases, and 17 bases lay in between. Germline lookup yields CDR1 MDHEN and CDR2 SYDVKM. The CDR3 runs to 12 residues. CDR3 sequence reads: CASSTLGKWEYF. CDR3 nucleotide sequence: TGTGCCAGCAGCACCCTGGGGAAGTGGGAGTACTTC.

The rearrangement joins TRBV19 to TRBJ2-2, with TRBD1 matching 7 bases. Germline loops: CDR1 LNHDA, CDR2 SQIVND (reference sequence). After removal of 7 bases from V and 4 bases from J, the junction contained 6 bases not matched to a gene. The CDR3 has 14 amino acids. CDR3 in DNA: TGTGCCAGTAACAACAGGGGACCCACCGGGGAGCTGTTTTTT. The encoded protein is CASNNRGPTGELFF.

This clone came up many times. V and J are TRBV20-1 and TRBJ2-7; D assignment may be TRBD1 or TRBD2 (5 bases each). This CDR3 is 16 amino acids long. The germline V gene has CDR1 DFQATT and CDR2 SNEGSKA (reference sequence). The V end was cut by 3 bases, the J end by 1 base, with 19 bases between. The CDR3 is CSASMTMQGSSYEQYF. CDR3 DNA: TGCAGTGCTAGCATGACTATGCAGGGTAGTTCCTACGAGCAGTACTTC.

By sample share, this clone is medium-sized. The chain uses TRBV20-1 and TRBJ1-5, with D possibly being TRBD1 (5 bases). Germline assignment: CDR1 DFQATT and CDR2 SNEGSKA (reference sequence). Trimming took 5 bases from V and 2 from J, leaving 16 bases between them. CDR3 size: 15 residues. The CDR3 DNA sequence: TGCAGTGCTTTTGGGGGAGGAAGGGGCAATCAGCCCCAGCATTTT. Its protein product is CSAFGGGRGNQPQHF.

This clone showed up many times. The chain uses TRBV4-2 and TRBJ2-7; 8 bases match TRBD2. Germline V gene data show CDR1 as LGHNA and CDR2 as YNFKEQ. The CDR3 is 15 residues long. V lost 1 base and J lost 5; bases outside the gene matches: 7. The CDR3: CASSQVAGGADEQYF. The CDR3 nucleotides read TGTGCCAGCAGCCAAGTAGCCGGGGGGGCGGACGAGCAGTACTTC.

This clone was observed a few times. The rearrangement uses TRBV6-1 and TRBJ2-7; D might be TRBD1 (6 bases). Trimming left V 6 bases short and J 3 bases short, with 15 bases between. This CDR3 is 14 amino acids long. The germline V gene has CDR1 MNHNS and CDR2 SASEGT. This CDR3 reads CASREPGHRYEQYF. Here the CDR3 DNA reads TGTGCCAGCAGGGAACCGGGACACCGCTACGAGCAGTACTTC.

Many counts were recorded for this clone. This chain's CDR3 is CASSPPSEGAFRPYNEQFF. In DNA form, the CDR3 reads TGTGCCAGCAGCCCTCCCTCCGAGGGGGCCTTCCGGCCCTACAATGAGCAGTTCTTC. J is TRBJ2-1 and V is TRBV4-2; 7 nucleotides line up with TRBD1. Per the germline V gene, CDR1 is LGHNA and CDR2 is YNFKEQ. The V segment lost 4 bases and the J segment 2 bases; nucleotides outside the gene matches: 17. The CDR3 extends over 19 amino acids.

This clone was counted between two and nine times. The rearrangement joins TRBV6-2 or TRBV6-3 to TRBJ2-7; 7 bases map to TRBD2. The V segment lost 2 bases and the J segment 7 bases; nucleotides outside the gene matches: 2. In germline, CDR1 is MNHEY, CDR2 SVGEGT. The CDR3 runs to 12 residues. DNA for the CDR3: TGTGCCAGCAGTTACGGACTAGGTGAGCAGTACTTC. Translation: CASSYGLGEQYF.

This sequence joins TRBV6-1 and TRBJ2-7; D is unclear. Germline V lookup: CDR1 MNHNS, CDR2 SASEGT. With 2 bases removed from V and 0 bases from J, the gap between germline ends came to 11 bases. This CDR3 is built from 15 residues. The CDR3 nucleotides read TGTGCCAGCAGTGAAAAGATGGGAAGCTCCTACGAGCAGTACTTC. Encoded protein: CASSEKMGSSYEQYF.

Many counts were recorded for this clone. The V call is TRBV29-1, the J call TRBJ2-3; 10 positions match TRBD2. The CDR3 spans 15 residues. The J segment lost 0 bases and the V segment lost 8 bases, leaving 8 bases of the junction unmatched. Germline CDR1 reads SQVTM; CDR2 reads ANQGSEA. The CDR3 region has the DNA TGCAGCATCCAATCACTAGCGGGAAGCACAGATACGCAGTATTTT. Its translation is CSIQSLAGSTDTQYF.

V gene TRBV9 combines with J gene TRBJ2-3; a possible D gene is TRBD2 (5 bases). V was clipped by 4 bases and J by 1 base, with 7 bases between them. CDR3 length: 13 residues. The V gene's germline CDR1 is SGDLS and CDR2 YYNGEE. For the CDR3, the DNA is TGTGCCAGCAGCCTGAGGGGCACAGATACGCAGTATTTT. Translation gives CASSLRGTDTQYF.

This clone has at least ten counts. The chain combines TRBV5-6 with TRBJ1-4; D perhaps matches TRBD1 (6 bases). Trimming took off 3 bases at V and 6 bases at J, with 12 bases between the two ends. Germline values: CDR1 SGHDT, CDR2 YYEEEE. There are 14 residues in the CDR3. CDR3 nucleotide sequence: TGTGCCAGCAGCTGGAAACAGGGCGATGAAAAACTGTTTTTT. This codes for CASSWKQGDEKLFF.

Many counts were recorded for this clone. V gene TRBV14 combines with J gene TRBJ2-3; D is undetermined. The length of the CDR3 is 16 residues. V lost 1 base and J 0 bases, leaving 11 bases between the germline ends. Germline assignment: CDR1 SGHDN and CDR2 FVKESK. The CDR3 region is CASSQGWVSSTDTQYF. DNA of the CDR3: TGTGCCAGCAGCCAAGGCTGGGTCAGCAGCACAGATACGCAGTATTTT. Complete variable domain (other parts from reference TRBV14 and TRBJ2-3): EAGVTQFPSHSVIEKGQTVTLRCDPISGHDNLYWYRRVMGKEIKFLLHFVKESKQDESGMPNNRFLAERTGGTYSTLKVQPAELEDSGVYFCASSQGWVSSTDTQYFGPGTRLTVL.

This clone has a handful of counts. The chain is built from TRBV20-1 and TRBJ2-7, with TRBD2 matching over 10 bases. Per the germline V gene, CDR1 is DFQATT and CDR2 is SNEGSKA (reference sequence). The CDR3 has 16 residues. With 0 bases clipped from V and 7 bases from J, the junction kept 12 bases outside the gene matches. CDR3 nucleotides: TGCAGTGCTAGAGATCCCCTAGCGGGAGACCTTCTGGAGCAGTACTTC. Its translation is CSARDPLAGDLLEQYF.

This clone is labeled as medium-sized (0.01 to 0.1%). This chain's CDR3 is CASSGQGSEKLFF. CDR3 coding DNA: TGTGCCAGCAGTGGACAGGGCTCTGAAAAACTGTTTTTT. The chain is built from TRBV2 and TRBJ1-4, with TRBD1 identical over 7 bases. The germline V gene has CDR1 SNHLY and CDR2 FYNNEI. The J segment lost 7 bases and the V segment lost 4 bases, leaving 3 bases of the junction unmatched. The CDR3 is 13 residues long.

This clone was seen many times. The chain joins TRBV5-5 to TRBJ1-1; 8 positions match TRBD1. Germline values: CDR1 SGHKS, CDR2 YYEKEE (reference sequence). This CDR3 has 13 residues. Germline trimming cut 4 bases from V and 5 bases from J; bases unmatched to any gene: 4. CDR3 sequence reads: CASSLTGVTEAFF. In DNA, the CDR3 is TGTGCCAGCAGCCTGACAGGGGTGACTGAAGCTTTCTTT.

The chain employs TRBV6-1 and TRBJ2-7; D perhaps matches TRBD1 (6 bases). V lost 6 bases and J 0 bases, leaving 12 bases between the germline ends. This CDR3 region has 14 residues. CDR1 and CDR2 (germline): MNHNS, SASEGT. CDR3 sequence: CASSRDRNSYEQYF. The CDR3 nucleotides are TGTGCCAGCAGCCGAGACAGGAACTCCTACGAGCAGTACTTC.